The TCR beta chain under discussion was sequenced for a study of T cell repertoires in cytomegalovirus infection. About the research overall: Epitope selection comprised recently identified HLA-C-restricted CMV epitopes and well-studied HLA-B-restricted CMV epitopes. CMV infection plus the matching HLA type was flagged by public TCR beta signatures.

As concerns this clonotype: Its matching antigen is unknown.

Study-level findings and limits: HLA-C-restricted TCR beta clonotypes specific for CMV led the ex vivo response. Using cumulative public TCR beta family frequency, the authors identified those who carried CMV together with the relevant HLA.

TCRdb analysed the reads with MiXCR anew, one entry per CDR3 protein. The repertoire consists of approximately 990,000 distinct CDR3 sequences, with about a third occurring once and the leading ten covering 11% to 15%. Germline CDR1 is DFQATT and CDR2 is SNEGSKA (reference sequence). The CDR3 totals 21 residues. V lost 6 bases and J lost 4; bases outside the gene matches: 30. The source is a human donor in good health (CMV status not recorded). Some clones in this sample may be carry-over from other donors' samples. The rearrangement joins TRBV20-1 to TRBJ2-1; 7 bases align to TRBD1. Sequenced material: cultured CD8+ T cells from PBMCs, taken from culture after CMV antigen stimulation. The CDR3 coding sequence is TGCAGTGCCCAGGGACAGTTTACGACCCACATAGGATTAACACTTTACAATGAGCAGTTCTTC. This sequence encodes CSAQGQFTTHIGLTLYNEQFF.